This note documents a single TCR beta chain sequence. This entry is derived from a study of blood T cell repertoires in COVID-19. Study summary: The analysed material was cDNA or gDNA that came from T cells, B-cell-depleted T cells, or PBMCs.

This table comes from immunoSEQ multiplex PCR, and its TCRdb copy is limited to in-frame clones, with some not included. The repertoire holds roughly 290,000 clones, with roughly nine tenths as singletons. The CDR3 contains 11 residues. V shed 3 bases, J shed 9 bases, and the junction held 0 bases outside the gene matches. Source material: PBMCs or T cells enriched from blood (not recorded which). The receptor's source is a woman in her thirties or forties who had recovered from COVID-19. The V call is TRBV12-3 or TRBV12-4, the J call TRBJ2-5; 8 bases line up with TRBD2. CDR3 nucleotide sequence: TGTGCCAGCAGTTTCGGGGGGGCCCAGTACTTC. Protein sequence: CASSFGGAQYF.